These 5 T cell receptor beta chains were all obtained from the same sample, sequenced in a study of blood T cell repertoires in COVID-19. TCRdb's table, derived via immunoSEQ multiplex PCR, lists solely in-frame clones and lacks some. The repertoire has over 450,000 clones, 85% to 90% of them found once; the top ten carry 0.8% to 0.9%. Sequencing was performed on peripheral blood. Receptors were obtained from a man aged 18 to 30 with COVID-19, enrolled during active disease.

This clone was found a few times. The V gene is TRBV6-5, the J gene TRBJ1-2; 11 nucleotides agree with TRBD1. This CDR3 contains 14 residues. CDR1 and CDR2 (germline): MNHEY, SVGAGI. The trim removed 6 bases at V and 7 bases at J, leaving 7 bases unmatched. The chain's CDR3 is CASRQPGQGGGYTF. In nucleotides, the CDR3 is TGTGCCAGCAGGCAACCGGGACAGGGGGGTGGCTACACCTTC.

The gene calls are TRBV7-3 and TRBJ1-1; D is perhaps TRBD1 (5 bases). The CDR3 has 15 residues. Trimming shortened V by 2 bases and J by 4 bases, and 14 bases separated the two germline ends. CDR1 SGHTA and CDR2 FQGTGA come from the germline V gene. The CDR3 is CASSLEGWGVTEAFF. The CDR3 DNA is TGTGCCAGCAGCTTAGAGGGCTGGGGGGTCACTGAAGCTTTCTTT. The full variable domain, with the rest looked up from reference TRBV7-3 and TRBJ1-1, is GAGVSQTPSNKVTEKGKYVELRCDPISGHTALYWYRQSLGQGPEFLIYFQGTGAADDSGLPNDRFFAVRPEGSVSTLKIQRTERGDSAVYLCASSLEGWGVTEAFFGQGTRLTVV.

This clone was seen a few times. The chain has TRBV11-2 and TRBJ1-6; D gene ambiguous. CDR1 SGHAT and CDR2 FQNNGV come from the germline V gene. The CDR3 extends over 15 amino acids. With 4 bases removed from V and 7 bases from J, the gap between germline ends came to 14 bases. The CDR3 region is CASSSSRRANSPLHF. The DNA of the CDR3 is TGTGCCAGCAGCTCCTCCAGGAGGGCCAATTCACCCCTCCACTTT.

The rearrangement links TRBV5-4 to TRBJ1-2; D is perhaps TRBD1 (5 bases). The germline gives CDR1 SGHNT, CDR2 YYREEE (reference sequence). The CDR3 has 15 residues. Trimming removed 4 bases at V and 5 bases at J, with 18 bases between. The CDR3 loop is CASSPGRGMGYGYTF. The CDR3 DNA follows: TGTGCCAGCAGCCCTGGCCGGGGGATGGGGTATGGCTACACCTTC.

The rearrangement links TRBV5-6 to TRBJ2-3; D is possibly TRBD1 (5 bases). CDR1 and CDR2 (germline): SGHDT, YYEEEE. The CDR3 runs to 15 residues. Trimming pared 4 bases from V and 3 bases from J, leaving 15 bases between. CDR3 residues: CASSRIRVTTDTQYF. The CDR3 DNA is TGTGCCAGCAGCCGAATCAGGGTAACGACAGATACGCAGTATTTT.